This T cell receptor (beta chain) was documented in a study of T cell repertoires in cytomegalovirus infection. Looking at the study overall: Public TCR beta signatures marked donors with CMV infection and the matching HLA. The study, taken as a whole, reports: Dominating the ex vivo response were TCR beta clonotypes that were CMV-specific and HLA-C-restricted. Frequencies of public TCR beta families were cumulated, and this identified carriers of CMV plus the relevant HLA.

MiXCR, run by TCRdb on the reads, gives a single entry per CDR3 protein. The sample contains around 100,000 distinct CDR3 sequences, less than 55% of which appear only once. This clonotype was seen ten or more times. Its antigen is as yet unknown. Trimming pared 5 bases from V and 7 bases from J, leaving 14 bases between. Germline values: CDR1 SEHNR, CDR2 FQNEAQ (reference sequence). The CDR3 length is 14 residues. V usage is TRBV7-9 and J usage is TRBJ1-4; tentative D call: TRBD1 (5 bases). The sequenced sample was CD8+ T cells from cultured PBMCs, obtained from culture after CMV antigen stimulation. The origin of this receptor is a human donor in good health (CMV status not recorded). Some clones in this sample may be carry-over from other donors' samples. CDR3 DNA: TGTGCCAGCAGCGAGACCGGCGGGGGTGAAAAACTGTTTTTT. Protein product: CASSETGGGEKLFF.